This T cell receptor (beta chain) was sequenced during a study of PD-1 blockade in mismatch repair-deficient tumors. Study-level points and caveats: After pembrolizumab, tumor-resident clones rose rapidly, then generally contracted before radiologic responses.

Produced via immunoSEQ multiplex PCR; TCRdb's table is partial and in-frame only. The repertoire holds 14,000 or so clones, with around 83% as singletons. This CDR3 is 15 amino acids long. V lost 0 bases, J lost 4 bases, and 11 bases lay in between. CDR1 is MGHRA, CDR2 YSYEKL, per germline. Remarks on this clone: Its antigen is still unknown.

Time point indicated: approximately 10-day in vitro stimulation with candidate neoantigen peptide 6. Every patient had mismatch repair deficiency by PCR or immunohistochemistry. Cells were stimulated nine to eleven days with each of roughly 7 ELISpot-reactive neoantigens. The source is an adult with mismatch repair-deficient cancer. V gene TRBV4-1 combines with J gene TRBJ2-3; D is perhaps TRBD1 or TRBD2 (7 bases each). The material was cells cultured in vitro, obtained from a patient treated with pembrolizumab. The CDR3 DNA reads as TGCGCCAGCAGCCAAGAGGGGAGGGGGCCAGATACGCAGTATTTT. This sequence encodes CASSQEGRGPDTQYF.